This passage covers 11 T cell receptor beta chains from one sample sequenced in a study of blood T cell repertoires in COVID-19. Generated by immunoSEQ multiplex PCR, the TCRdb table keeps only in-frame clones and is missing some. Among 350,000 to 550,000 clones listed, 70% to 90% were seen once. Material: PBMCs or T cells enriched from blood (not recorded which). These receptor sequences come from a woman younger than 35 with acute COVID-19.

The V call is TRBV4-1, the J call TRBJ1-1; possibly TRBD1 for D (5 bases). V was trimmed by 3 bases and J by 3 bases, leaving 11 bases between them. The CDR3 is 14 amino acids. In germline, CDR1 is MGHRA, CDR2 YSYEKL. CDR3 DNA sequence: TGCGCCAGCAGCCATCCGGGACTGGACACTGAAGCTTTCTTT. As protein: CASSHPGLDTEAFF.

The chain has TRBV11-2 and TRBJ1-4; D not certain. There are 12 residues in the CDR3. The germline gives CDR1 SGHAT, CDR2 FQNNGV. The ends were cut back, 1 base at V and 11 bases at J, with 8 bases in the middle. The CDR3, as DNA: TGTGCCAGCAGCTTAGGGGCCGTGAAACTGTTTTTT. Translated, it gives CASSLGAVKLFF.

CDR3 bases: TGTGCCAGCAGCCACGGCAGGGGGCTCCGAAGGTCACCCCTCCACTTT. Translating it yields CASSHGRGLRRSPLHF. This chain joins TRBV14 and TRBJ1-6, with 8 bases lining up with TRBD1. J lost 10 bases, V lost 3 bases, and 11 bases had no gene match. The germline V gene encodes CDR1 SGHDN and CDR2 FVKESK. The CDR3 has 16 residues.

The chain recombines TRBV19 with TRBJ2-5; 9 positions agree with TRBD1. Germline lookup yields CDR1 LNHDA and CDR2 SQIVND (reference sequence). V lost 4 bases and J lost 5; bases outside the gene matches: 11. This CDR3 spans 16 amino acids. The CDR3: CASSSPYRGQKETQYF. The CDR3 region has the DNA TGTGCCAGTAGTAGCCCCTACAGGGGGCAGAAGGAGACCCAGTACTTC.

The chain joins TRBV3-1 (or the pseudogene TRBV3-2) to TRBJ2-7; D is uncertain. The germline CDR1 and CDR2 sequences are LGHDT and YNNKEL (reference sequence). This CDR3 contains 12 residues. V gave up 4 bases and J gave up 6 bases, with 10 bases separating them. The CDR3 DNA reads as TGTGCCAGCAGCCTAGTCCCGGTCGAGCAGTACTTC. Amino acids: CASSLVPVEQYF.

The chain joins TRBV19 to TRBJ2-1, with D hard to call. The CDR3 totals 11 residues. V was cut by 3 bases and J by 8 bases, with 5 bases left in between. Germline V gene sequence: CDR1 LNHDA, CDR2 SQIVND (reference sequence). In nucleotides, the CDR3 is TGTGCCAGTAGTATGACTTATGAGCAGTTCTTC. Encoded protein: CASSMTYEQFF. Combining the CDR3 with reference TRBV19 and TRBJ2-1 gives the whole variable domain DGGITQSPKYLFRKEGQNVTLSCEQNLNHDAMYWYRQDPGQGLRLIYYSQIVNDFQKGDIAEGYSVSREKKESFPLTVTSAQKNPTAFYLCASSMTYEQFFGPGTRLTVL.

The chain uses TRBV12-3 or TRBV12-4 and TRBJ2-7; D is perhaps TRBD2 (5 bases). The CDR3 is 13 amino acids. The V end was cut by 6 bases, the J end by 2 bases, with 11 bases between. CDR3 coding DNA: TGTGCCAGCAGCCACGGGGTAACCTACGAGCAGTACTTC. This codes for CASSHGVTYEQYF.

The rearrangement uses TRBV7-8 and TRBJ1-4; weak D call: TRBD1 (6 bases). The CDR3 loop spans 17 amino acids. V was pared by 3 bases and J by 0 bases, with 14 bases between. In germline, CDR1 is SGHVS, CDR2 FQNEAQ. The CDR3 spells CASSFDQGTSTNEKLFF. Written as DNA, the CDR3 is TGTGCCAGCAGCTTTGATCAGGGGACCTCAACTAATGAAAAACTGTTTTTT.

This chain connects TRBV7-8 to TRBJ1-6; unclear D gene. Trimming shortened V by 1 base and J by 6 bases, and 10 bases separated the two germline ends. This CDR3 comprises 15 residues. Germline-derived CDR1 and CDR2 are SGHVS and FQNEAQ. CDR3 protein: CASSLGQASNSPLHF. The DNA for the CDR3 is TGTGCCAGCAGCTTAGGTCAGGCATCTAATTCACCCCTCCACTTT.

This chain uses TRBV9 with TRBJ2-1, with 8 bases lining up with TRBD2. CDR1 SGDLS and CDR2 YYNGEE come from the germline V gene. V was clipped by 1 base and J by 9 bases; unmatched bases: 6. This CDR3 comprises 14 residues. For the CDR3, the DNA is TGTGCCAGCAGCGTACTAGCGGGTTCGGGTGAGCAGTTCTTC. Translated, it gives CASSVLAGSGEQFF.

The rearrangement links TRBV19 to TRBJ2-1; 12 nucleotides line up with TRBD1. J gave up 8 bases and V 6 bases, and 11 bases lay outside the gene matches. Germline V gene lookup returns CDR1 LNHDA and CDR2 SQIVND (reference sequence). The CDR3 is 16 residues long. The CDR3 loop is CASSRDRGPGGDEQFF. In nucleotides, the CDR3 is TGTGCCAGTAGCCGGGACAGGGGGCCCGGTGGGGATGAGCAGTTCTTC.